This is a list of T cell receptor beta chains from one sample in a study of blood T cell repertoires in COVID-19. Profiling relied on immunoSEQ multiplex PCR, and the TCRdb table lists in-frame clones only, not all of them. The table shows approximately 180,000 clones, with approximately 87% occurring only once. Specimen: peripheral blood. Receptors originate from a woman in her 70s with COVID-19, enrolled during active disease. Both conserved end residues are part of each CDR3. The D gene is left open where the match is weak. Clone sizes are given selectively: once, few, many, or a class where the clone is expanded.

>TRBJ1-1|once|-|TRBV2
CASSDRGNTEAFF
TGTGCCAGCAGTGACAGGGGGAACACTGAAGCTTTCTTT
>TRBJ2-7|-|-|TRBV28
CASSIVPSYEQYF
TGTGCCAGCAGCATAGTACCCTCCTACGAGCAGTACTTC
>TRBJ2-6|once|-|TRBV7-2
CASSLRRGSGANVLTF
TGTGCCAGCAGCTTAAGACGGGGCTCTGGGGCCAACGTCCTGACTTTC
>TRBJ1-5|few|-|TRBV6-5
CASSKTGLGDQPQHF
TGTGCCAGCAGTAAAACAGGGTTGGGGGATCAGCCCCAGCATTTT
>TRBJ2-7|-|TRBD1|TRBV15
CATSRDRRGREQYF
TGTGCCACCAGCAGAGATCGCAGGGGGAGAGAGCAGTACTTC
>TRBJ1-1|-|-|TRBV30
CAWSIMTGNTEAFF
TGTGCCTGGAGTATCATGACAGGAAACACTGAAGCTTTCTTT
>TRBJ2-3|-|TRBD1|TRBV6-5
CASRRGTGGTDTQYF
TGTGCCAGCAGGCGCGGGACAGGGGGAACAGATACGCAGTATTTT
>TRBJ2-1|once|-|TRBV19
CASSAESSYNEQFF
TGTGCCAGTAGTGCTGAGAGCTCCTACAATGAGCAGTTCTTC
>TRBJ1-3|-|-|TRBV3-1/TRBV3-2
CASSLPGAGNTIYF
TGTGCCAGCAGCCTCCCCGGAGCTGGAAACACCATATATTTT
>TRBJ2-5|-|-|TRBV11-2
CASSPIGGQETQYF
TGTGCCAGCAGTCCCATTGGCGGCCAAGAGACCCAGTACTTC
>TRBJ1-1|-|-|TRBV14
CASSQVGGVGTEAFF
TGTGCCAGCAGCCAAGTTGGGGGGGTAGGGACTGAAGCTTTCTTT
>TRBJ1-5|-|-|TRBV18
CASSPNRDSNQPQHF
TGTGCCAGCTCACCAAACAGGGACAGCAATCAGCCCCAGCATTTT
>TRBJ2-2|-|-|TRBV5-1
CASSSKRGGDNGELFF
TGCGCCAGCAGCTCAAAGCGAGGGGGTGATAACGGGGAGCTGTTTTTT
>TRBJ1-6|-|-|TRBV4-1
CASSQEAGYSPLHF
TGCGCCAGCAGCCAAGAGGCAGGTTATTCACCCCTCCACTTT
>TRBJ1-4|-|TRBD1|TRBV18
CASSPSWDRGVEKLFF
TGTGCCAGCTCACCAAGCTGGGACAGGGGAGTTGAAAAACTGTTTTTT
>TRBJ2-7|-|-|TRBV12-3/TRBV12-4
CASSRGIPYEQYF
TGTGCCAGTTCAAGGGGGATCCCCTACGAGCAGTACTTC
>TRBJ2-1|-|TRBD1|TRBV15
CATSRGQGTDEQFF
TGTGCCACCAGCAGGGGACAGGGCACCGATGAGCAGTTCTTC
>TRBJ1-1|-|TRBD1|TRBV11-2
CASWTLKGAENTEAFF
TGTGCCAGCTGGACCCTTAAGGGGGCCGAGAACACTGAAGCTTTCTTT
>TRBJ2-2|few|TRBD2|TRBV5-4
CASSRGGATNTGELFF
TGTGCCAGCAGCCGGGGGGGGGCCACGAACACCGGGGAGCTGTTTTTT
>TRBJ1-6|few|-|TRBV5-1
CASSLDRAQGSPLHF
TGCGCCAGCAGCTTGGACAGGGCCCAAGGGTCACCCCTCCACTTT
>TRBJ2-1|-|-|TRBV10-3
CAISGVRDSYNEQFF
TGTGCCATCAGTGGAGTGCGGGACTCCTACAATGAGCAGTTCTTC
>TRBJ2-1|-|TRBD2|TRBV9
CASSPRTSPNNEQFF
TGTGCCAGCAGCCCAAGGACTAGCCCTAACAATGAGCAGTTCTTC
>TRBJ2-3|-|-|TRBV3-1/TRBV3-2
CASSQEDGGTARADTQYF
TGTGCCAGCAGCCAAGAAGATGGCGGGACTGCAAGGGCAGATACGCAGTATTTT
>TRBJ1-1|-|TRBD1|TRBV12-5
CASGPSGGNTEAFF
TGTGCTAGTGGTCCCTCAGGGGGGAACACTGAAGCTTTCTTT
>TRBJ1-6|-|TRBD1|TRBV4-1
CASSQPWGDSYNSPLHF
TGCGCCAGCAGCCAACCTTGGGGGGACAGTTATAATTCACCCCTCCACTTT
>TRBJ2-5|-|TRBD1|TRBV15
CATSRDRAEETQYF
TGTGCCACCAGCAGGGACAGGGCGGAAGAGACCCAGTACTTC
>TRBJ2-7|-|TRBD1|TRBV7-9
CASSLDDRGGSYEQYF
TGTGCCAGCAGCTTAGACGACAGGGGAGGCTCCTACGAGCAGTACTTC
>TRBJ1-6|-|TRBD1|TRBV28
CASSPDRVHSPLHF
TGTGCCAGCAGTCCCGACAGGGTACATTCACCCCTCCACTTT
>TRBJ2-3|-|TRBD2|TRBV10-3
CAISGRASDTQYF
TGTGCCATAAGCGGGAGGGCCTCAGATACGCAGTATTTT
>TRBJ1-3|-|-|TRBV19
CASSIRGRPGNTIYF
TGTGCCAGTAGTATCCGAGGGCGGCCTGGAAACACCATATATTTT
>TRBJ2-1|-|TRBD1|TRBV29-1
CSVSGTGTGNNEQFF
TGCAGCGTTTCCGGGACCGGGACAGGGAACAATGAGCAGTTCTTC
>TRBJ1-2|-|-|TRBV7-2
CASSPGTYYGYTF
TGTGCCAGCAGCCCCGGGACTTACTATGGCTACACCTTC
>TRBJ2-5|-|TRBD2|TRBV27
CASSSGLAGQETQYF
TGTGCCAGCAGTTCGGGACTAGCGGGACAAGAGACCCAGTACTTC
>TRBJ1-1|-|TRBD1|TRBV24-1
CATSGQGGTEAFF
TGTGCCACCAGTGGGCAGGGGGGCACTGAAGCTTTCTTT
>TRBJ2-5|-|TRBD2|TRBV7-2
CASSRLAGVETQYF
TGTGCCAGCAGCCGCCTAGCGGGAGTTGAGACCCAGTACTTC
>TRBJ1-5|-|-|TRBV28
CASSSQGSYSNQPQHF
TGTGCCAGCAGTTCCCAGGGGAGCTATAGCAATCAGCCCCAGCATTTT